This T cell receptor (beta chain) was sequenced for a study of blood T cells in healthy people across ages. J lost 0 bases, V lost 1 base, and 6 bases had no gene match. Germline V gene sequence: CDR1 SGHKS, CDR2 YYEKEE (reference sequence). The CDR3 has 18 amino acids. This clonotype was seen only a few times. A second PCR of 7 to 11 cycles used a sample-barcoded 5' primer and a J-beta primer mix. Each cDNA was tagged by a template-switch adaptor containing 12 random nucleotides. TCRdb called the 5' RACE reads again in MiXCR, with one record for every CDR3 protein. Of approximately 780,000 distinct CDR3 sequences listed, roughly 26% are singletons. This sample was shared with a second study, whose subject was T cells of mothers and their children. From that paper: Samples came from a few healthy Caucasian mothers and their six children.

Sequencing was performed on blood. V gene TRBV5-5 combines with J gene TRBJ1-6; 8 bases agree with TRBD1. This receptor was obtained from a boy younger than 18 in good health. The CDR3 DNA reads as TGTGCCAGCAGCTTGCTTGGGACAGGCGGCTCCTATAATTCACCCCTCCACTTT. Translated, it gives CASSLLGTGGSYNSPLHF. The complete variable domain, with remaining parts taken from reference TRBV5-5 and TRBJ1-6, reads DAGVTQSPTHLIKTRGQQVTLRCSPISGHKSVSWYQQVLGQGPQFIFQYYEKEERGRGNFPDRFSARQFPNYSSELNVNALLLGDSALYLCASSLLGTGGSYNSPLHFGNGTRLTVT.